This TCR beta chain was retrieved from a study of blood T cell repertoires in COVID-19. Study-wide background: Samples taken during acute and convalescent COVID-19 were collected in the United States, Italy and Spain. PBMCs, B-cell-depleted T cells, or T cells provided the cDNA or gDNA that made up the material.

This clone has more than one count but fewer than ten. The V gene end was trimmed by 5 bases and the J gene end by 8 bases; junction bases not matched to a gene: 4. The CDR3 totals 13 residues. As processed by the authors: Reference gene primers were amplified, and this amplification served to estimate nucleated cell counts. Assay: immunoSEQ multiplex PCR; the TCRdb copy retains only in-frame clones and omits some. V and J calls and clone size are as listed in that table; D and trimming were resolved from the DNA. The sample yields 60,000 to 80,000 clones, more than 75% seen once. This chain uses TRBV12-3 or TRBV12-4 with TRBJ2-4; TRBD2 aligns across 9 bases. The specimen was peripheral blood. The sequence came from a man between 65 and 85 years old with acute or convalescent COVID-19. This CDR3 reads CASSGTSWDIQYF. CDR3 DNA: TGTGCCAGCAGTGGGACTAGCTGGGACATTCAGTACTTC.